Shown below are 2 T cell receptor beta chains from a single sample sequenced in a study of T cell repertoires in cytomegalovirus infection. These receptors' targets are unknown. A single record per CDR3 protein comes from TCRdb applying MiXCR to the reads. The table includes 750,000 to 900,000 distinct CDR3 sequences, 25% to 35% detected once. This specimen consisted of cultured CD8+ T cells from PBMCs, obtained from culture after CMV antigen stimulation. Receptors were obtained from a human donor in good health (CMV status not recorded). Some clones in this sample may be carry-over from other donors' samples.

Notes on this clonotype: At one end the junction does not follow the germline gene, possibly because of a read error. The chain has TRBV7-6 and TRBJ2-1; 9 bases agree with TRBD2. The CDR3 has 15 residues. Per germline, CDR1 SGHVS and CDR2 FNYEAQ. This CDR3 is CASSVGLAARNEQFF. CDR3 sequence (DNA): TGTGCTAGCAGCGTGGGACTAGCCGCAAGGAATGAGCAGTTCTTC.

This sequence joins TRBV27 and TRBJ1-4; possibly TRBD1 for D (6 bases). There are 14 residues in the CDR3. The V end was cut by 3 bases, the J end by 5 bases, with 10 bases between. Germline CDR1 and CDR2: MNHEY and SMNVEV (reference sequence). The CDR3: CASSFSGDNEKLFF. The CDR3 coding sequence is TGTGCCAGCAGTTTTTCAGGGGACAATGAAAAACTGTTTTTT.